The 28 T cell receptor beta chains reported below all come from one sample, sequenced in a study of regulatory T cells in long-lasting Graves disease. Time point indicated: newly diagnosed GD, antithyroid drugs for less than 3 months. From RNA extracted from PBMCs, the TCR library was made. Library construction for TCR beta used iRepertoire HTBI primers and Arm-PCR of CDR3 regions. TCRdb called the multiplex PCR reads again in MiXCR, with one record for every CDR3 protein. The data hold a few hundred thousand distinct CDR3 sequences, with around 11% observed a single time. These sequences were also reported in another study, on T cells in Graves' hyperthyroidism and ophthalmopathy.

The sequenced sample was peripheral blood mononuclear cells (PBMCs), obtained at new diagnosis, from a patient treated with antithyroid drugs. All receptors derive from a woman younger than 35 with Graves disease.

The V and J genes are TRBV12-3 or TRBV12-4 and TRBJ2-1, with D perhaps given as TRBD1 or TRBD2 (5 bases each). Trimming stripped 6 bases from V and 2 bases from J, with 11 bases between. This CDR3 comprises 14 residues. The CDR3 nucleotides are TGTGCCAGCAGGAGGGGAACGACCTACAATGAGCAGTTCTTC. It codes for CASRRGTTYNEQFF.

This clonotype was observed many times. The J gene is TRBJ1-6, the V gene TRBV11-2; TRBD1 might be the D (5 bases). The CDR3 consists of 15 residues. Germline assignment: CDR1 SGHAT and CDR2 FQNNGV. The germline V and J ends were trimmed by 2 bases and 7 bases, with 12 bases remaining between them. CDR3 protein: CASSLLGRKNSPLHF. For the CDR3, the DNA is TGTGCCAGCAGCTTATTGGGACGGAAAAATTCACCCCTCCACTTT.

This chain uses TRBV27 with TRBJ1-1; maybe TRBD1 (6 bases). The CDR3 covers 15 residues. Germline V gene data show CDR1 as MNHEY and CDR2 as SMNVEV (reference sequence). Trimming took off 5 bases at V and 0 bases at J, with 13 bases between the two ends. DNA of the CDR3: TGTGCCAGCAGTCTAACGACAGGATTGAACACTGAAGCTTTCTTT. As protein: CASSLTTGLNTEAFF.

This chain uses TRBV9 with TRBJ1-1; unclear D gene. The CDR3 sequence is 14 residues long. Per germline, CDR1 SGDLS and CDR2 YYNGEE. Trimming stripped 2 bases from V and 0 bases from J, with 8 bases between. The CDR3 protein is CASSVSDMNTEAFF. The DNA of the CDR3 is TGTGCCAGCAGCGTCTCAGATATGAACACTGAAGCTTTCTTT.

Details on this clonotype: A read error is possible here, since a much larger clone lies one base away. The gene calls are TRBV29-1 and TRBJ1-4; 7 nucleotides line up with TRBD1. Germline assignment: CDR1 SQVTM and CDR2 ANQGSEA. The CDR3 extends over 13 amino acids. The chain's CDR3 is CSARQGQNEKLVF. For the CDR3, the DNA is TGCAGCGCAAGACAGGGCCAAAATGAAAAACTGGTTTTT.

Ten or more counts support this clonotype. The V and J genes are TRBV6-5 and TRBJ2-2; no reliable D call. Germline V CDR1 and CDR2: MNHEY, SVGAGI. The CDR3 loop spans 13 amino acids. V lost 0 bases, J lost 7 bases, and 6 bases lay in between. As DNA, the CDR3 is TGTGCCAGCAGTTACTCGGAGATCGGGGAGCTGTTTTTT. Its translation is CASSYSEIGELFF.

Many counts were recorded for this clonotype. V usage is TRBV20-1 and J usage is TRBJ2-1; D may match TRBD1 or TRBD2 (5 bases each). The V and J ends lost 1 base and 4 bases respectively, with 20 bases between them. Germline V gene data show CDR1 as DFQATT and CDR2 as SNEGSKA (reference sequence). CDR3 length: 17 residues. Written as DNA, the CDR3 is TGCAGTGCTAGAGGCAGAAGAGGGGCGTGGGTTTACAATGAGCAGTTCTTC. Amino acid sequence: CSARGRRGAWVYNEQFF.

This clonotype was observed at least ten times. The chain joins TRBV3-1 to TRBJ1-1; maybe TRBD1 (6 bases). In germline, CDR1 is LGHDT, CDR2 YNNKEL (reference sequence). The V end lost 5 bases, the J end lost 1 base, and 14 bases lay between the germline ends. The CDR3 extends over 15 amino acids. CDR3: CASSTPGVRNTEAFF. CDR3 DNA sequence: TGTGCCAGCAGCACCCCAGGGGTTCGGAACACTGAAGCTTTCTTT.

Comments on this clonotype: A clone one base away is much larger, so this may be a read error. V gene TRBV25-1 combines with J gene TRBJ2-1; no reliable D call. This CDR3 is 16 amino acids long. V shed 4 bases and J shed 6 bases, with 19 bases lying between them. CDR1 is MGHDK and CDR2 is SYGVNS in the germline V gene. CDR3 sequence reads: CASSVFDGAWGNEQFF. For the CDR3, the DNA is TGTGCCAGCAGTGTCTTCGACGGAGCCTGGGGCAATGAGCAGTTCTTC.

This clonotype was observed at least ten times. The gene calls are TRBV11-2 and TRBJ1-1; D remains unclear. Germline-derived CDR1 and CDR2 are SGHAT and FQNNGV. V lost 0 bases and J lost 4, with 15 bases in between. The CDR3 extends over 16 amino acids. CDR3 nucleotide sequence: TGTGCCAGCAGCTTAGACCTCATCGTGGGTGGCACTGAAGCTTTCTTT. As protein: CASSLDLIVGGTEAFF.

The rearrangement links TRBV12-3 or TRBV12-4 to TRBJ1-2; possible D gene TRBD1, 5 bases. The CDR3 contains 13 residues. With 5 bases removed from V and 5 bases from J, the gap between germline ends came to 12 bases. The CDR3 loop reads CASSRQGLYGYTF. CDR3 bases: TGTGCCAGCAGTCGTCAGGGTTTGTATGGCTACACCTTC.

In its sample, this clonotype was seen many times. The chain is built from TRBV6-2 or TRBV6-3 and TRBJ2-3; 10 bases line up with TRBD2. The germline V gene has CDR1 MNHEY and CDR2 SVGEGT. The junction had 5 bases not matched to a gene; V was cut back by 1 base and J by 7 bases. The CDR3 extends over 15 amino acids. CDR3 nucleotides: TGTGCCAGCAGTTACTTAGCGGGGGGCGGGTATACGCAGTATTTT. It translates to CASSYLAGGGYTQYF.

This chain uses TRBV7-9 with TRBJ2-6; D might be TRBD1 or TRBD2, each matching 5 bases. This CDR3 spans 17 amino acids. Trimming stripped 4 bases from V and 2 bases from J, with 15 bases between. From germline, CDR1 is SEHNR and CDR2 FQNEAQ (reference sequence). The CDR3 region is CASSSPPREPGANVLTF. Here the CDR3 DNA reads TGTGCCAGCAGCTCCCCCCCCAGGGAGCCTGGGGCCAACGTCCTGACTTTC. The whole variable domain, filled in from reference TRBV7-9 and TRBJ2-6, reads DTGVSQNPRHKITKRGQNVTFRCDPISEHNRLYWYRQTLGQGPEFLTYFQNEAQLEKSRLLSDRFSAERPKGSFSTLEIQRTEQGDSAMYLCASSSPPREPGANVLTFGAGSRLTVL.

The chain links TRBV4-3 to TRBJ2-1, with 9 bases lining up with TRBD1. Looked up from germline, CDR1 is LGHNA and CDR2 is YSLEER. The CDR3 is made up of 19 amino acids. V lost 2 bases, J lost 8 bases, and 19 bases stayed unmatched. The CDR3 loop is CASSQSRSSLKDRGDEQFF. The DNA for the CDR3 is TGCGCCAGCAGCCAATCCCGGAGTAGCCTGAAGGACAGGGGCGATGAGCAGTTCTTC.

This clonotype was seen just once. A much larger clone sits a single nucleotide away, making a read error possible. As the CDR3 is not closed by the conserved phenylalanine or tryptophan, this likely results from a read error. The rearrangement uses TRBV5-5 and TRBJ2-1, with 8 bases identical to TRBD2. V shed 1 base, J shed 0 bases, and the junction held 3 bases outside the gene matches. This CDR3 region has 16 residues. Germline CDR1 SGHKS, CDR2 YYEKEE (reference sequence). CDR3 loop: CASSLLAGGSYNEQFL. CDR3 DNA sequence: TGTGCCAGCAGCTTGTTGGCGGGAGGCTCCTACAATGAGCAGTTCCTC.

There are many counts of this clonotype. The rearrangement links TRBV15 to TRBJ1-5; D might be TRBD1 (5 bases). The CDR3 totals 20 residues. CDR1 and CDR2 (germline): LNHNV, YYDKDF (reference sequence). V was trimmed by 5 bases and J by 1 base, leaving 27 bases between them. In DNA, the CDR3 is TGTGCCACCAGCGCGGAGAGATTAGGGGACGGTATATCAAGCAATCAGCCCCAGCATTTT. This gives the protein CATSAERLGDGISSNQPQHF.

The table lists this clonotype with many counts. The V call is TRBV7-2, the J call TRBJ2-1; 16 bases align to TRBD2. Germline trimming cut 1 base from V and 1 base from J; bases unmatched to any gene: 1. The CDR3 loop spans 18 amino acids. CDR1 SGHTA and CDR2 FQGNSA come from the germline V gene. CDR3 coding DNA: TGTGCCAGCAGCTTAGAGGGACTAGCGGGGGGGTCCTACAATGAGCAGTTCTTC. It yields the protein CASSLEGLAGGSYNEQFF. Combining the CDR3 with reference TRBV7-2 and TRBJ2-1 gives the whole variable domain GAGVSQSPSNKVTEKGKDVELRCDPISGHTALYWYRQSLGQGLEFLIYFQGNSAPDKSGLPSDRFSAERTGGSVSTLTIQRTQQEDSAVYLCASSLEGLAGGSYNEQFFGPGTRLTVL.

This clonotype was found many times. The CDR3 DNA follows: TGCAGTGCTTACCGGGGGCCACCACTGTCGGATGAGCAGTTCTTC. Its translation: CSAYRGPPLSDEQFF. The chain links TRBV20-1 to TRBJ2-1; D might be TRBD1 or TRBD2, each matching 6 bases. In germline, CDR1 is DFQATT, CDR2 SNEGSKA (reference sequence). The CDR3 spans 15 residues. V lost 5 bases, J lost 8 bases, and 22 bases lay in between.

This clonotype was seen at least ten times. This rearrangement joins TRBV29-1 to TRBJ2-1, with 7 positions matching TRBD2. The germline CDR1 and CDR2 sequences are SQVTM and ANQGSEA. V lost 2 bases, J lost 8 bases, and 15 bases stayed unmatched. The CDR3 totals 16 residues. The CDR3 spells CSVESAGTIRWYEQFF. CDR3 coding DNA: TGCAGCGTTGAAAGTGCGGGGACTATAAGGTGGTATGAGCAGTTCTTC.

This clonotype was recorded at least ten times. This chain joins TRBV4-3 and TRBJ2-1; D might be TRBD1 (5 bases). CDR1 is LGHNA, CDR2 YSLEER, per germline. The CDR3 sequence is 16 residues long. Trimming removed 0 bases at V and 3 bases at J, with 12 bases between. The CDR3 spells CASSQDPLGVYNEQFF. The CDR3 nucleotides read TGCGCCAGCAGCCAAGATCCTCTAGGGGTCTACAATGAGCAGTTCTTC.

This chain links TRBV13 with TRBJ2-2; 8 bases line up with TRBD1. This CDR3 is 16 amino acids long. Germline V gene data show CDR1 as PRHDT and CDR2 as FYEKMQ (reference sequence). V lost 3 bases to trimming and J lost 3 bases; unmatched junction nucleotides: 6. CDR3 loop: CASSFPGQVDTGELFF. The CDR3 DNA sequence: TGTGCCAGCAGCTTCCCGGGACAGGTTGACACCGGGGAGCTGTTTTTT.

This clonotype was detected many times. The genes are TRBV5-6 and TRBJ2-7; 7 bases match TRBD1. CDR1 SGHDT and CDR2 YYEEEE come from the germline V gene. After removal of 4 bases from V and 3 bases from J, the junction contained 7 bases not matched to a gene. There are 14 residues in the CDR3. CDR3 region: CASSHWDSFYEQYV. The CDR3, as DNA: TGTGCCAGCAGCCACTGGGACAGCTTCTACGAGCAGTACGTC.

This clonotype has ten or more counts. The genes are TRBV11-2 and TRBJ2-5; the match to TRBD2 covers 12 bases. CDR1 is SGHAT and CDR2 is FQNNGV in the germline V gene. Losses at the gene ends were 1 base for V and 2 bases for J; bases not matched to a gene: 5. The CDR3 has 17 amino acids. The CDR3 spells CASSLGRTSGIQETQYF. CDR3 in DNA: TGTGCCAGCAGCTTAGGGAGGACTAGCGGGATACAAGAGACCCAGTACTTC. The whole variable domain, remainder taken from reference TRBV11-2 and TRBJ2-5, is EAGVAQSPRYKIIEKRQSVAFWCNPISGHATLYWYQQILGQGPKLLIQFQNNGVVDDSQLPKDRFSAERLKGVDSTLKIQPAKLEDSAVYLCASSLGRTSGIQETQYFGPGTRLLVL.

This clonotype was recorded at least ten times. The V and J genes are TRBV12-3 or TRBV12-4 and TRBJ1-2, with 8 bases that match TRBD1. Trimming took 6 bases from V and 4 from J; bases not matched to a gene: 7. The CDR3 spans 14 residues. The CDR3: CASRSGQGPYGYTF. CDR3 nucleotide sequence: TGTGCCAGCAGGTCCGGACAGGGTCCCTATGGCTACACCTTC.

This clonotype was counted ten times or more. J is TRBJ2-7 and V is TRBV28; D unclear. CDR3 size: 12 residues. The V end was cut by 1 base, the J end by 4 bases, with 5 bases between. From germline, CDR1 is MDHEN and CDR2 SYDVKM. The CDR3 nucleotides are TGTGCCAGCAGTTTATATGTTTACGAGCAGTACTTC. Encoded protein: CASSLYVYEQYF.

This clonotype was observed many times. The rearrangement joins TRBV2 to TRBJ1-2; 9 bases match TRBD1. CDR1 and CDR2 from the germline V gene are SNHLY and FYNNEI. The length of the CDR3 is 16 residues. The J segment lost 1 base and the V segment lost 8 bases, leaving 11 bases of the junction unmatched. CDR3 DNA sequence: TGTGCCAGCTGCTCGGACAGGGGCCAAATTAACTATGGCTACACCTTC. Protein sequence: CASCSDRGQINYGYTF.

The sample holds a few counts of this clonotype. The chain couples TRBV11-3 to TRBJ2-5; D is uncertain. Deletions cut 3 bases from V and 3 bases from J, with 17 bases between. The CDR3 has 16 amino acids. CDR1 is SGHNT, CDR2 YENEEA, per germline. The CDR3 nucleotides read TGTGCCAGCAGCTTCTCAGACGGCGAGGTAGAAGAGACCCAGTACTTC. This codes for CASSFSDGEVEETQYF.

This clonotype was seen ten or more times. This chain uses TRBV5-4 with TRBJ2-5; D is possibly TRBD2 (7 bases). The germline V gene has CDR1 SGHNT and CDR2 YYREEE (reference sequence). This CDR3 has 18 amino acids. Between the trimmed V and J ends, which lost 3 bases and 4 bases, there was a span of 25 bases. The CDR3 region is CASSSGVRGAVSRETQYF. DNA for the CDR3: TGTGCCAGCAGCTCCGGTGTCCGGGGGGCCGTTTCACGAGAGACCCAGTACTTC. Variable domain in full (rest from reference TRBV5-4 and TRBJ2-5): ETGVTQSPTHLIKTRGQQVTLRCSSQSGHNTVSWYQQALGQGPQFIFQYYREEENGRGNFPPRFSGLQFPNYSSELNVNALELDDSALYLCASSSGVRGAVSRETQYFGPGTRLLVL.